One and the same sample provided the 14 T cell receptor beta chains below, sequenced in a study of blood T cells in healthy people across ages. Using a J-beta primer mix together with a sample-barcoded 5' primer, a second PCR was run for roughly 6 to 11 cycles. TCRdb re-called the 5' RACE reads with MiXCR, one entry per CDR3 protein. The sample consists of about a million distinct CDR3 sequences, about two fifths of them appearing once. Sequencing input: blood. These receptors were collected from a man aged 18 to 29 in good health.

The chain has TRBV6-1 and TRBJ1-1; 9 bases are shared with TRBD1. The V segment lost 5 bases and the J segment 4 bases; nucleotides outside the gene matches: 20. This CDR3 has 19 amino acids. Germline assignment: CDR1 MNHNS and CDR2 SASEGT. CDR3 amino acids: CASSSGPRDRVWESTEAFF. The CDR3 nucleotides are TGTGCCAGCAGTAGTGGCCCCCGGGACAGGGTATGGGAGTCCACTGAAGCTTTCTTT.

V gene TRBV2 combines with J gene TRBJ2-3; the D is unclear. The CDR3 has 15 residues. V lost 3 bases to trimming and J lost 0 bases, with 10 bases between them. Germline V gene sequence: CDR1 SNHLY, CDR2 FYNNEI. The CDR3 region has the DNA TGTGCCAGCAGTGAGACGGCCGTAAGCACAGATACGCAGTATTTT. Translation: CASSETAVSTDTQYF.

V gene TRBV6-2 or TRBV6-3 combines with J gene TRBJ2-5; TRBD2 matches at 7 bases. The V segment lost 2 bases and the J segment 5 bases; nucleotides outside the gene matches: 8. Germline assignment: CDR1 MNHEY and CDR2 SVGEGT. This CDR3 is 15 amino acids long. Here the CDR3 reads CASSYSAGVKETQYF. CDR3 sequence (DNA): TGTGCCAGCAGTTACAGTGCGGGGGTGAAGGAGACCCAGTACTTC.

The V gene is TRBV20-1, the J gene TRBJ2-1, with D tentatively TRBD2 (6 bases). The CDR3 has 13 residues. The V gene lost 4 bases and the J gene lost 7 bases, with 14 bases spanning the gap. Per the germline V gene, CDR1 is DFQATT and CDR2 is SNEGSKA (reference sequence). The CDR3 DNA is TGCAGTGCTAAAGGGACTGCTACAAATGAGCAGTTCTTC. It is translated as CSAKGTATNEQFF.

This clonotype appeared many times. The gene calls are TRBV12-3 or TRBV12-4 and TRBJ2-3, with D maybe TRBD2 (6 bases). The CDR3 sequence is 13 residues long. V dropped 1 base and J dropped 10 bases, with 12 bases sitting between them. The CDR3 region is CASSLGGEVAQYF. The CDR3, as DNA: TGTGCCAGCAGTTTAGGCGGGGAAGTAGCGCAGTATTTT.

The CDR3 sequence is CASGPGTPTDTQYF. In DNA, the CDR3 is TGTGCCAGCGGTCCAGGGACTCCCACAGATACGCAGTATTTT. The gene calls are TRBV9 and TRBJ2-3; the D gene is possibly TRBD2 (6 bases). Trimming removed 7 bases at V and 2 bases at J, with 14 bases between. The CDR3 has 14 residues. CDR1 is SGDLS, CDR2 YYNGEE, per germline.

This clonotype was observed a handful of times. The chain is built from TRBV29-1 and TRBJ2-5, with D maybe TRBD2 (6 bases). Germline values: CDR1 SQVTM, CDR2 ANQGSEA. V was shortened by 7 bases and J by 5 bases, with 17 bases between the two germline ends. This CDR3 is built from 13 residues. The CDR3 nucleotides read TGCAGCGCCGCACGGGGGATATCTGAGACCCAGTACTTC. Translating gives CSAARGISETQYF.

In its sample, this clonotype was seen a few times. V and J are TRBV20-1 and TRBJ2-1, with D perhaps matching TRBD1 or TRBD2 (6 bases each). The V gene's germline CDR1 is DFQATT and CDR2 SNEGSKA (reference sequence). This CDR3 has 15 amino acids. The germline V and J ends were trimmed by 3 bases and 3 bases, with 15 bases remaining between them. CDR3 coding DNA: TGCAGTGCTAGCGGGGGCAGCCGTCGCTACAATGAGCAGTTCTTC. Its translation is CSASGGSRRYNEQFF.

The rearrangement links TRBV7-9 to TRBJ1-4; a weak D match, TRBD1 (6 bases). CDR3 length equals 15 residues. Per the germline V gene, CDR1 is SEHNR and CDR2 is FQNEAQ (reference sequence). The V end was cut by 5 bases, the J end by 7 bases, with 17 bases between. The CDR3 here is CASSPVGGVSEKLFF. The DNA for the CDR3 is TGTGCCAGCAGCCCTGTGGGGGGCGTGAGTGAAAAACTGTTTTTT.

The V call is TRBV7-9, the J call TRBJ2-7; D gene uncertain. From germline, CDR1 is SEHNR and CDR2 FQNEAQ (reference sequence). This CDR3 comprises 14 residues. Trimming took 3 bases from V and 7 from J, leaving 16 bases between them. The DNA of the CDR3 is TGTGCCAGCAGCTTTCTTTCACGGGCCTGGGAGCAGTACTTC. Protein sequence: CASSFLSRAWEQYF. Combining the CDR3 with reference TRBV7-9 and TRBJ2-7 gives the whole variable domain DTGVSQNPRHKITKRGQNVTFRCDPISEHNRLYWYRQTLGQGPEFLTYFQNEAQLEKSRLLSDRFSAERPKGSFSTLEIQRTEQGDSAMYLCASSFLSRAWEQYFGPGTRLTVT.

In nucleotides, the CDR3 is TGTGCCAGCAGCGCCGCACAGGGGAATGAAAAACTGTTTTTT. Encoded protein: CASSAAQGNEKLFF. This rearrangement joins TRBV9 to TRBJ1-4, with 7 bases lining up with TRBD1. This CDR3 comprises 14 residues. Germline V gives CDR1 SGDLS, CDR2 YYNGEE. The V gene end was trimmed by 3 bases and the J gene end by 5 bases; junction bases not matched to a gene: 4.

V and J are TRBV9 and TRBJ2-7; D unresolved. V lost 4 bases and J lost 2, with 19 bases in between. The CDR3 has 16 amino acids. Germline V gene sequence: CDR1 SGDLS, CDR2 YYNGEE. The CDR3 loop is CASSSQPSSSAYEQYF. The CDR3 DNA is TGTGCCAGCAGCTCTCAACCCAGTTCAAGCGCCTACGAGCAGTACTTC.

This clonotype was seen a handful of times. The DNA for the CDR3 is TGCGCCAGCAGCTTGATGTCCCTCTACGAGCAGTACTTC. This gives the protein CASSLMSLYEQYF. This chain joins TRBV5-1 and TRBJ2-7, with D uncertain. Germline CDR1 and CDR2: SGHRS and YFSETQ. V shed 1 base and J shed 3 bases, with 8 bases lying between them. The CDR3 is 13 residues long.

The V call is TRBV7-2, the J call TRBJ1-2; possible D gene TRBD1, 6 bases. CDR3 length: 15 residues. Trimming left V 2 bases short and J 2 bases short, with 12 bases between. Germline-derived CDR1 and CDR2 are SGHTA and FQGNSA. The CDR3 is CASSLQWTVNYGYTF. The CDR3 DNA reads TGTGCCAGCAGCTTACAGTGGACAGTCAACTATGGCTACACCTTC. Full variable domain (rest looked up from reference TRBV7-2 and TRBJ1-2): GAGVSQSPSNKVTEKGKDVELRCDPISGHTALYWYRQSLGQGLEFLIYFQGNSAPDKSGLPSDRFSAERTGGSVSTLTIQRTQQEDSAVYLCASSLQWTVNYGYTFGSGTRLTVV.